This T cell receptor (beta chain) was sequenced in a study of cytomegalovirus exposure and HLA in healthy donors. PCR employed 60 Vbeta and 13 Jbeta primers. Data came from immunoSEQ multiplex PCR; TCRdb stores just in-frame clones and leaves some out. The sample has roughly 130,000 clones; 65% to 75% are singletons. V lost 4 bases to trimming and J lost 4 bases, with 15 bases between them. In germline, CDR1 is SGHRS, CDR2 YFSETQ. The CDR3 spans 15 residues. The chain is built from TRBV5-1 and TRBJ1-5; D is perhaps TRBD1 (5 bases). This TCR came from a man in his forties in good health and CMV-seropositive. The sequenced sample was PBMCs. The CDR3 reads CASSRGWGDNQPQHF. As DNA, the CDR3 is TGCGCCAGCAGCCGCGGGTGGGGGGATAATCAGCCCCAGCATTTT.